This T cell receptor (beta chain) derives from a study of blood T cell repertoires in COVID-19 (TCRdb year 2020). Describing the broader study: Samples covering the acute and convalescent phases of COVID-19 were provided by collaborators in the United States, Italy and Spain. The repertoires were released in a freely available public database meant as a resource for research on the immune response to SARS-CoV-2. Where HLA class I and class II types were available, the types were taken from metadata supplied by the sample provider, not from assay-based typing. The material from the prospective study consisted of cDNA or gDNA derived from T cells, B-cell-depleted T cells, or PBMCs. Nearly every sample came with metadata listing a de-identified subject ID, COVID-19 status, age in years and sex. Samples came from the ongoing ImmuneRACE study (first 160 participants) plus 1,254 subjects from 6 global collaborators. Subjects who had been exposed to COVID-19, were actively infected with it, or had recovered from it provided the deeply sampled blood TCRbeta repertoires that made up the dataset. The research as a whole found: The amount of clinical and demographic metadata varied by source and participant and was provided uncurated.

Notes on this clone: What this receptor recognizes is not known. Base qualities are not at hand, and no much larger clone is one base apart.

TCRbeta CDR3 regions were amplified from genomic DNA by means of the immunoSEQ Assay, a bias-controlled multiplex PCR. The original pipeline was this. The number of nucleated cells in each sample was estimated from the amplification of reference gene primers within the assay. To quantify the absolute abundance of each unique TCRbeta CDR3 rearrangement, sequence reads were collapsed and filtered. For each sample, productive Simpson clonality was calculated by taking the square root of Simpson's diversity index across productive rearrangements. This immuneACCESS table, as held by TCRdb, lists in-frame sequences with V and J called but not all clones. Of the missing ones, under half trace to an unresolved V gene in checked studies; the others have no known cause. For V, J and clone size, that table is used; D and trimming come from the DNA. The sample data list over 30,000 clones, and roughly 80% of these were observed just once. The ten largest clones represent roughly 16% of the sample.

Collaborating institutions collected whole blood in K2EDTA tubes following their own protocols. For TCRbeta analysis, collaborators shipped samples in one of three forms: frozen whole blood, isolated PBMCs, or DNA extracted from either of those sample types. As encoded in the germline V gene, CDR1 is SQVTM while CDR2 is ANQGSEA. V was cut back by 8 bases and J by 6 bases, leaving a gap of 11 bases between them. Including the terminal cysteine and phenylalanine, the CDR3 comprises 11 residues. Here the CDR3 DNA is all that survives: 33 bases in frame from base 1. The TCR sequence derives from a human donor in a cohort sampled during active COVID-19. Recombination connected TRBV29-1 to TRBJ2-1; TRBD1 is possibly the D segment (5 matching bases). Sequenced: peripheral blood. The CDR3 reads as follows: CSPRVINEQFF. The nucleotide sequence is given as TGCAGCCCCAGGGTGATCAATGAGCAGTTCTTC.